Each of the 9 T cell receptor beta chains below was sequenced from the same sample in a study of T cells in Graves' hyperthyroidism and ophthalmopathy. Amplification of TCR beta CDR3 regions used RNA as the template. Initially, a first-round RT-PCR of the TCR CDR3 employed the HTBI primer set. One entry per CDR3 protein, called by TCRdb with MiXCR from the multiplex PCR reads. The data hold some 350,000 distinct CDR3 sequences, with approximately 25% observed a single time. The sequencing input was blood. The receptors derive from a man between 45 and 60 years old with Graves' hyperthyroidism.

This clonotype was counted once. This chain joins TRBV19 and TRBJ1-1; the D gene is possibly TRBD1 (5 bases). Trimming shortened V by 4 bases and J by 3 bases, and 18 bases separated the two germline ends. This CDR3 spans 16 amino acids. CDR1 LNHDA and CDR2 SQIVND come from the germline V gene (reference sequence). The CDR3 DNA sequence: TGTGCCAGTAGTACCACTTTCGGGGGGATAGACACTGAAGCTTTCTTT. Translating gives CASSTTFGGIDTEAFF.

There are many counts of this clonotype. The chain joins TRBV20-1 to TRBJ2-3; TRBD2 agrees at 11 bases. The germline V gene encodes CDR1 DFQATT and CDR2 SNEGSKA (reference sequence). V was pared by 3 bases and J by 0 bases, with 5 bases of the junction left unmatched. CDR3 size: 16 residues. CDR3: CSASQGLAASTDTQYF. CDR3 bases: TGCAGTGCTAGCCAGGGACTAGCGGCGAGCACAGATACGCAGTATTTT.

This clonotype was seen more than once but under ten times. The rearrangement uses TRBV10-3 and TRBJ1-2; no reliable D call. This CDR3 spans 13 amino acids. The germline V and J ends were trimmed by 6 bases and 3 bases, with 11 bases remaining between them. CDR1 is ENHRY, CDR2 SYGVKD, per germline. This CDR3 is CAIRDTVDYGYTF. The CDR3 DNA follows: TGTGCCATCAGAGACACAGTGGACTATGGCTACACCTTC.

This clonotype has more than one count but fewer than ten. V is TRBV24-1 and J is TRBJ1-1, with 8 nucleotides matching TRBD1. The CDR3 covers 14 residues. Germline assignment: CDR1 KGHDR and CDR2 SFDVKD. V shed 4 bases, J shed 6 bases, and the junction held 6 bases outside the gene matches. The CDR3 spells CATSESDRGAEAFF. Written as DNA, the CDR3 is TGTGCCACCAGTGAAAGCGACAGGGGCGCTGAAGCTTTCTTT.

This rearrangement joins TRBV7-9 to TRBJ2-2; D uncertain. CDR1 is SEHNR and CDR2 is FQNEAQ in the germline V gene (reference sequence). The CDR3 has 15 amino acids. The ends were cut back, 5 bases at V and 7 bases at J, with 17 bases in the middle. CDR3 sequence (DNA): TGTGCCAGCAGCCACCGGGCCAATGGGGACGGGGAGCTGTTTTTT. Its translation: CASSHRANGDGELFF.

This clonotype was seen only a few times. CDR3 loop: CASSYDGSDTQYF. DNA for the CDR3: TGTGCCAGCAGTTATGACGGTTCAGATACGCAGTATTTT. The chain is built from TRBV27 and TRBJ2-3; D gene ambiguous. The germline V gene encodes CDR1 MNHEY and CDR2 SMNVEV (reference sequence). The CDR3 spans 13 residues. V was pared by 4 bases and J by 4 bases, with 9 bases between.

CDR3 protein: CASRKDRGNNSPLHF. The CDR3 DNA is TGTGCCAGCAGGAAGGACAGGGGAAATAATTCACCCCTCCACTTT. This sequence joins TRBV2 and TRBJ1-6; 9 positions agree with TRBD1. The CDR3 length is 15 residues. Looked up from germline, CDR1 is SNHLY and CDR2 is FYNNEI. The V gene end was trimmed by 6 bases and the J gene end by 5 bases; junction bases not matched to a gene: 5. Variable domain in full (rest from reference TRBV2 and TRBJ1-6): EPEVTQTPSHQVTQMGQEVILRCVPISNHLYFYWYRQILGQKVEFLVSFYNNEISEKSEIFDDQFSVERPDGSNFTLKIRSTKLEDSAMYFCASRKDRGNNSPLHFGNGTRLTVT.

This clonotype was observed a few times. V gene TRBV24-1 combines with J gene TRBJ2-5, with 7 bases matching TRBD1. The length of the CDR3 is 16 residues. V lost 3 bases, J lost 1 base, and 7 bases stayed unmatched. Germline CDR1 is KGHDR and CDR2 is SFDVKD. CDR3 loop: CATSDHVRQGQETQYF. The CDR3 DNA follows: TGTGCCACCAGTGATCACGTAAGACAGGGCCAAGAGACCCAGTACTTC.

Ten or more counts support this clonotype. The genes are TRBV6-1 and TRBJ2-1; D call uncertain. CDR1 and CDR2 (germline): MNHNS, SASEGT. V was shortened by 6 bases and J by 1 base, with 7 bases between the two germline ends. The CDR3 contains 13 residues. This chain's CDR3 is CASRELSYNEQFF. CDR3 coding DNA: TGTGCCAGCAGGGAACTTTCCTACAATGAGCAGTTCTTC.